The 7 T cell receptor beta chains in this list originate from one sample, sequenced in a study of cytomegalovirus exposure and HLA in healthy donors. With 60 Vbeta and 13 Jbeta primers, the PCR was carried out. Measured with immunoSEQ multiplex PCR; TCRdb has only the in-frame clones, and not every one. Altogether 150,000 to 200,000 clones are present, roughly 85% being singletons, with the ten largest covering 1.5% to 2%. Sequenced sample: PBMCs. All receptors derive from a woman between 18 and 30 years old in good health and CMV-seronegative.

The chain recombines TRBV11-2 with TRBJ2-7; TRBD2 matches at 10 bases. The CDR3 covers 13 residues. Germline V CDR1 and CDR2: SGHAT, FQNNGV. J lost 5 bases, V lost 4 bases, and 2 bases had no gene match. CDR3 sequence reads: CASSSSGSHEQYV. DNA of the CDR3: TGTGCCAGCAGCTCTAGCGGGAGTCACGAGCAGTACGTC.

This clone was picked up a small number of times. The rearrangement links TRBV30 to TRBJ2-6, with D maybe TRBD1 (6 bases). Germline-derived CDR1 and CDR2 are GTSNPN and SVGIG (reference sequence). The V end lost 5 bases, the J end lost 2 bases, and 10 bases lay between the germline ends. The CDR3 totals 14 residues. The CDR3 DNA is TGTGCCTGGGAGCCAGGGGCTGGGGCCAACGTCCTGACTTTC. Residues: CAWEPGAGANVLTF.

This sequence joins TRBV7-6 and TRBJ2-7; 7 positions match TRBD1. This CDR3 region has 15 residues. The V gene end was trimmed by 5 bases and the J gene end by 5 bases; junction bases not matched to a gene: 12. Germline values: CDR1 SGHVS, CDR2 FNYEAQ. CDR3 sequence (DNA): TGTGCCAGCAGCCCGGGACAGCTTCTAATGGACGAGCAGTACTTC. Protein product: CASSPGQLLMDEQYF.

The chain employs TRBV7-9 and TRBJ2-1; 7 nucleotides align to TRBD2. The V segment lost 4 bases and the J segment 15 bases; nucleotides outside the gene matches: 9. Germline assignment: CDR1 SEHNR and CDR2 FQNEAQ (reference sequence). This CDR3 comprises 12 residues. The CDR3 region is CASSSSAGAVFF. CDR3 sequence (DNA): TGTGCCAGCAGCTCCAGTGCGGGAGCCGTGTTCTTC.

A single count supports this clone. The rearrangement joins TRBV6-5 to TRBJ2-4; 8 bases are shared with TRBD1. The ends lost 4 bases at V and 1 base at J; junction bases unmatched: 3. The V gene's germline CDR1 is MNHEY and CDR2 SVGAGI. CDR3 size: 15 residues. Here the CDR3 reads CASSSDRGAKNIQYF. CDR3 DNA: TGTGCCAGCAGTTCTGACAGGGGCGCCAAAAACATTCAGTACTTC.

The V call is TRBV2, the J call TRBJ1-1; D is unresolved. The CDR3 spans 11 residues. The ends were cut back, 8 bases at V and 6 bases at J, with 10 bases in the middle. Germline loops: CDR1 SNHLY, CDR2 FYNNEI. The CDR3 sequence: CASLFRSEAFF. CDR3 nucleotide sequence: TGTGCCAGCCTTTTCAGGTCTGAAGCTTTCTTT. Full variable domain (remainder filled in from reference TRBV2 and TRBJ1-1): EPEVTQTPSHQVTQMGQEVILRCVPISNHLYFYWYRQILGQKVEFLVSFYNNEISEKSEIFDDQFSVERPDGSNFTLKIRSTKLEDSAMYFCASLFRSEAFFGQGTRLTVV.

This clone was detected only a few times. The chain links TRBV10-3 to TRBJ2-7; 11 nucleotides align to TRBD2. The CDR3 is made up of 16 amino acids. Germline-derived CDR1 and CDR2 are ENHRY and SYGVKD. V lost 0 bases and J lost 4; bases outside the gene matches: 5. CDR3 residues: CAISESVAGGRYEQYF. The CDR3 region has the DNA TGTGCCATCAGTGAGTCGGTAGCGGGAGGGAGGTACGAGCAGTACTTC.